This is a list of T cell receptor beta chains from one sample in a study of vaccination and CD4 T cells after COVID-19. TCRdb processed the PCR reads anew with MiXCR; each CDR3 protein has one entry. The profile shows around 19,000 distinct CDR3 sequences, less than 40% of them singletons. These receptors have no identified antigens. Specimen: CD4+ T cells from blood, cultured in vitro, collected about 7 months after SARS-CoV-2 vaccination. The receptors were gathered from a human donor who had recovered from COVID-19. CDR3s include the opening cysteine and the closing phenylalanine or tryptophan. Each record gives: V gene, clone size, D gene, CDR3 protein. A D gene is named only where the DNA matches it firmly. Rows may omit the clone size; those that give it use once, few, many or a size class.

>TRBV7-9|few|TRBD1
CASSPGTGRDAKSPLHF
>TRBV2|-|TRBD1
CASSVSRGRGYEQYF
>TRBV27|-|TRBD1
CASSSRRQGGANYGYTF
>TRBV19|-|-
CASSITGTNTGELFF
>TRBV11-2|few|TRBD2
CASSINPGLWLAGVQQETQYF
>TRBV29-1|-|TRBD2
CSTRTSGSDTQYF
>TRBV20-1|-|TRBD1
CSANRGLSDTQYF
>TRBV6-1|-|TRBD1
CASSEDIGTGDEGANVLTF
>TRBV28|-|-
CASTSWQDGYTF
>TRBV28|few|TRBD2
CASSVAGARTGELFF
>TRBV15|medium-sized|-
CATSRDLGGDGYTF
>TRBV7-9|-|-
CASSSLGSRGETQYF
>TRBV10-3|few|TRBD2
CAISDSSGETYEQYF
>TRBV12-3/TRBV12-4|-|TRBD2
CASSLSSGSHGSLFF
>TRBV7-2|-|TRBD1
CASSSPGQGRDTQYF
>TRBV20-1|-|-
CSANTVGDTNIQYF
>TRBV24-1|-|TRBD2
CATSDLPREGRDEQFF
>TRBV28|-|-
CASSPPERERHEQFF
>TRBV6-5|few|TRBD2
CASSYSGASGVYNEQFF
>TRBV20-1|-|TRBD2
CSASGGLAGAVEQFF
>TRBV20-1|few|-
CSATPTGGTEAFF
>TRBV28|-|-
CASSLLRGEQYF
>TRBV10-3|-|TRBD1
CAISEFGQASNQPQHF
>TRBV6-5|-|TRBD2
CASSYGGLAGTDTQYF
>TRBV28|-|-
CASSFRPYEQYF
>TRBV6-5|few|-
CASSYSQNTEAFF